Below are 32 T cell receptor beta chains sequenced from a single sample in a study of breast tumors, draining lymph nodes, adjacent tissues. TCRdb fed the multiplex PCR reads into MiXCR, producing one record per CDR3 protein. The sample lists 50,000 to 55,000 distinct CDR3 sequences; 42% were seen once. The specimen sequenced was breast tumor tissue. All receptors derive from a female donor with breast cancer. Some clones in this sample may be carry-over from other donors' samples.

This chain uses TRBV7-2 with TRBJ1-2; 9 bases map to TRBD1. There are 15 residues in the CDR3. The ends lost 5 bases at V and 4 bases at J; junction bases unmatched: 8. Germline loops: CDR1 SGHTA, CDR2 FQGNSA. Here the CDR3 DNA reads TGTGCCAGCAGCCCCCAGGACAGGGGACGCTATGGCTACACCTTC. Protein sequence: CASSPQDRGRYGYTF.

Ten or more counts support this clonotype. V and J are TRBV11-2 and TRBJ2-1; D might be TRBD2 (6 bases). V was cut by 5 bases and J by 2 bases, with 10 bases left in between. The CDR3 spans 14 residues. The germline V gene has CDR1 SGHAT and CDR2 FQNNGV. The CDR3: CASSERVTYNEQFF. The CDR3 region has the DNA TGTGCCAGCAGCGAGCGGGTAACCTACAATGAGCAGTTCTTC.

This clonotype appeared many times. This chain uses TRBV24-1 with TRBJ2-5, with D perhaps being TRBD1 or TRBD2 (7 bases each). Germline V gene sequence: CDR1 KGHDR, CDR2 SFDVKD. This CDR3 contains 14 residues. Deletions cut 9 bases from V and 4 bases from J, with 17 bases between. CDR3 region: CATGAGGVPETQYF. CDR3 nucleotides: TGTGCCACCGGGGCAGGGGGGGTGCCAGAGACCCAGTACTTC.

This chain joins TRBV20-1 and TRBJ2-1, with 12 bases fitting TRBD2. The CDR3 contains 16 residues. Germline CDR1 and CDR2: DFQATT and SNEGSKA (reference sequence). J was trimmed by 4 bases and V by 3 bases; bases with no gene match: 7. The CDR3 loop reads CSARGGTSGLYNEQFF. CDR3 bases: TGCAGTGCTAGGGGTGGGACTAGCGGGCTATACAATGAGCAGTTCTTC.

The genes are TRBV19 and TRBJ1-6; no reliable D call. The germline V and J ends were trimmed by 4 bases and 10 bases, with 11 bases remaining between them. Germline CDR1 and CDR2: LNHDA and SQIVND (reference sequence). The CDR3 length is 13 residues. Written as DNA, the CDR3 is TGTGCCAGTAGTAACTCCCGGCAGTCACCCCTCCACTTT. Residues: CASSNSRQSPLHF.

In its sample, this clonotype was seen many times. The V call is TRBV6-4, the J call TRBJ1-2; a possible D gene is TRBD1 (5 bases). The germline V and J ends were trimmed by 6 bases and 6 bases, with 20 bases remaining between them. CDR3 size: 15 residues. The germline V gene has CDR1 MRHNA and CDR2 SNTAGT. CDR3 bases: TGTGCCAGCAGCGTTACCGGGACGGACCCCGATGGCTACACCTTC. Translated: CASSVTGTDPDGYTF.

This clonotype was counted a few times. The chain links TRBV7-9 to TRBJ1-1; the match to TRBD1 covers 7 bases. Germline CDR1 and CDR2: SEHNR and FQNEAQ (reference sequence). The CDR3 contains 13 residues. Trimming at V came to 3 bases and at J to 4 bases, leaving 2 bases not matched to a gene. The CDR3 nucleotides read TGTGCCAGCAGCTTCGGGACAGCCACTGAAGCTTTCTTT. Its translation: CASSFGTATEAFF.

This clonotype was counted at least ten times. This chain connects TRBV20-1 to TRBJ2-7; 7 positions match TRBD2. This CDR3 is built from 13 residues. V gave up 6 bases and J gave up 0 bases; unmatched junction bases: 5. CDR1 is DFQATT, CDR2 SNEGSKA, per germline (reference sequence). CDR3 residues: CSARIAGSYEQYF. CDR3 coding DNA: TGCAGTGCCCGGATAGCGGGCTCCTACGAGCAGTACTTC.

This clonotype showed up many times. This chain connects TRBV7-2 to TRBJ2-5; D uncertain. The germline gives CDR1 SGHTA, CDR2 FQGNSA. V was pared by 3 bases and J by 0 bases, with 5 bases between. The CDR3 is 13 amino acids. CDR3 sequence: CASSFQYQETQYF. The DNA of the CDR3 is TGTGCCAGCAGCTTTCAGTACCAAGAGACCCAGTACTTC.

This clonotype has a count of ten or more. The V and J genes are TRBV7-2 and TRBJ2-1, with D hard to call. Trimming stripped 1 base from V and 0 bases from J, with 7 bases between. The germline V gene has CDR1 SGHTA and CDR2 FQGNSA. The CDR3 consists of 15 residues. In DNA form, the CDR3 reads TGTGCCAGCAGCTTAGAACTCAGCTCCTACAATGAGCAGTTCTTC. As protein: CASSLELSSYNEQFF.

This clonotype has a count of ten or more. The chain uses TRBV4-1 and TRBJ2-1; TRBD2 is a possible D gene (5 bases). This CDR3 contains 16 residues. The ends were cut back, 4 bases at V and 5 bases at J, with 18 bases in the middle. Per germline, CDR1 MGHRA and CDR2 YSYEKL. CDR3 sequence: CASSRRTSSGNNEQFF. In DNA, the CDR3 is TGCGCCAGCAGCCGGCGCACTAGTAGTGGTAACAATGAGCAGTTCTTC.

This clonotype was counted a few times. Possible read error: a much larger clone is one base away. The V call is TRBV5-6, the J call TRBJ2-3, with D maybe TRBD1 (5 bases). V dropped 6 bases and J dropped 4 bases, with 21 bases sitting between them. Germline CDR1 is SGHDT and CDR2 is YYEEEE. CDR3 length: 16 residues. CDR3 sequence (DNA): TGTGCCAGCACCGGATCGGACACGTCGTATTCAGATACGCAGTATTTT. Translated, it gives CASTGSDTSYSDTQYF.

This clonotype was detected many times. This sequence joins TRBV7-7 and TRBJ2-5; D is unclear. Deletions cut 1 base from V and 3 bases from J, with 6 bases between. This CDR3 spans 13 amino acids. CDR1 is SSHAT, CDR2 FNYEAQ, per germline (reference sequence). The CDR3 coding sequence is TGTGCCAGCAGCTTAGGTCAGAAAGAGACCCAGTACTTC. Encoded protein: CASSLGQKETQYF.

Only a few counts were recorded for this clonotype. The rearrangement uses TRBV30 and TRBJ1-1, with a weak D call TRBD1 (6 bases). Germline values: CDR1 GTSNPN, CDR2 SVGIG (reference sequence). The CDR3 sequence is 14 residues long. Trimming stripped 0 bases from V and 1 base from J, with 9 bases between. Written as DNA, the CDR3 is TGTGCCTGGAGTGTTTCAGGGGCGAACACTGAAGCTTTCTTT. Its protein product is CAWSVSGANTEAFF.

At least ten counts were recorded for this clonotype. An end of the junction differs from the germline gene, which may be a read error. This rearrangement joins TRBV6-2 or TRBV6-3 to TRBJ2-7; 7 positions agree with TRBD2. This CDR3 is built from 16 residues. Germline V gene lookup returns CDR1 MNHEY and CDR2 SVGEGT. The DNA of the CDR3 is TGTGCCAGCAGTCACTCGACTAGCCCCATCTCCTACGAGCAGTACTTC. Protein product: CASSHSTSPISYEQYF.

The CDR3 spells CASRASGTYEQYF. The CDR3 DNA reads TGTGCCAGTAGGGCTAGCGGGACCTACGAGCAGTACTTC. The chain combines TRBV19 with TRBJ2-7, with 9 positions matching TRBD2. This CDR3 contains 13 residues. V shed 6 bases and J 2 bases; nucleotides not matched to a gene: 2. Germline values: CDR1 LNHDA, CDR2 SQIVND (reference sequence). Variable domain in full (rest from reference TRBV19 and TRBJ2-7): DGGITQSPKYLFRKEGQNVTLSCEQNLNHDAMYWYRQDPGQGLRLIYYSQIVNDFQKGDIAEGYSVSREKKESFPLTVTSAQKNPTAFYLCASRASGTYEQYFGPGTRLTVT.

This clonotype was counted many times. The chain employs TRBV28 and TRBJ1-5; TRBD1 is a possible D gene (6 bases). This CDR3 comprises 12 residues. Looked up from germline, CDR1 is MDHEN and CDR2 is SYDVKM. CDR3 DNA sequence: TGTGCTTCGGACAGTGTCAATCAGCCCCAGCATTTT. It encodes CASDSVNQPQHF.

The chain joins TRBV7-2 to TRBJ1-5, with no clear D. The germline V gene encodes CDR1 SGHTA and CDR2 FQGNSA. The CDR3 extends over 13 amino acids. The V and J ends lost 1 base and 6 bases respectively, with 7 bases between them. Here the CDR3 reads CASSLGVPQPQHF. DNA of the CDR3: TGTGCCAGCAGCTTAGGGGTCCCTCAGCCCCAGCATTTT.

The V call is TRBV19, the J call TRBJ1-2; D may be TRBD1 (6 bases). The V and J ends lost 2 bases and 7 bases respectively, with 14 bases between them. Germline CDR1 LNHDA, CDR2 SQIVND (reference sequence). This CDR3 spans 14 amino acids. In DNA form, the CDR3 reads TGTGCCAGTAGTATACCGGGGCAGGGGTTTGGCTACACCTTC. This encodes CASSIPGQGFGYTF.

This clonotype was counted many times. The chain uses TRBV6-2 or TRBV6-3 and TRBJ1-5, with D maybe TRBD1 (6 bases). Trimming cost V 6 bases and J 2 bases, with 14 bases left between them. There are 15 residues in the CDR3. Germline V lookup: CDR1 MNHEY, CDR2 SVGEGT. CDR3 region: CASSLGGEGNQPQHF. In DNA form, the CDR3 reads TGTGCCAGCAGCTTAGGGGGGGAGGGCAATCAGCCCCAGCATTTT.

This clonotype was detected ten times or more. The CDR3 is CASSLGLDLYEQYF. The CDR3, as DNA: TGTGCCAGCAGTCTTGGACTAGACCTCTACGAGCAGTACTTC. This chain connects TRBV12-3 or TRBV12-4 to TRBJ2-7; 7 nucleotides line up with TRBD2. Trimming removed 5 bases from V and 3 bases from J; junction bases left unmatched: 7. The CDR3 loop spans 14 amino acids.

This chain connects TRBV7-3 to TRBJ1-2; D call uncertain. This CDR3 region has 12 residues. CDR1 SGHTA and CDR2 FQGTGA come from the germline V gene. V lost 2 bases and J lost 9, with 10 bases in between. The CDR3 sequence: CASSLVGSSYTF. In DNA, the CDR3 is TGTGCCAGCAGCTTAGTGGGAAGCAGCTACACCTTC.

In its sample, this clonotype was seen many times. For the CDR3, the DNA is TGTGCCAGCAGTTCATCAGGGTATGGCTACACCTTC. Its protein is CASSSSGYGYTF. V is TRBV6-2 or TRBV6-3 and J is TRBJ1-2; a weak D match, TRBD1 (5 bases). V shed 4 bases and J shed 5 bases, with 8 bases lying between them. Per germline, CDR1 MNHEY and CDR2 SVGEGT. This CDR3 has 12 amino acids.

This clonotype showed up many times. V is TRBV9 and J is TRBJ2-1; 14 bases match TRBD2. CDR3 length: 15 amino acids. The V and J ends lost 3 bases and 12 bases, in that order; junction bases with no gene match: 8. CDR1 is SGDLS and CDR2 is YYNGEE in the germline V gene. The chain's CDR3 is CASSAGLAGGYGQFF. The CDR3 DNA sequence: TGTGCCAGCAGCGCCGGACTAGCGGGAGGATATGGGCAGTTCTTC.

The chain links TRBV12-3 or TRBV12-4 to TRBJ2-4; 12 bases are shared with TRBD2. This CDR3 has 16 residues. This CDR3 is CGKGASGRAAKNIQYF. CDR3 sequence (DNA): TGTGGAAAAGGGGCTAGCGGGAGGGCAGCCAAAAACATTCAGTACTTC.

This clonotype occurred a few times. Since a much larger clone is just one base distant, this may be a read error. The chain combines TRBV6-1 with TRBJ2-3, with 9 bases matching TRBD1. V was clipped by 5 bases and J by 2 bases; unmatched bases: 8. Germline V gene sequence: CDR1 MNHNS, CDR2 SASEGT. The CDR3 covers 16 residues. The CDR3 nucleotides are TGTGCCAGCAGTCAAACCGGGACAGGGACCACAGATACGCAGTATTTT. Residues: CASSQTGTGTTDTQYF.

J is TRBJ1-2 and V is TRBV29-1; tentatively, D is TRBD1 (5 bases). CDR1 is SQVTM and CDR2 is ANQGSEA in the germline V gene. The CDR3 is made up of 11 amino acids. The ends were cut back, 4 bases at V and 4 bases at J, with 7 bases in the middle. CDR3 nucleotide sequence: TGCAGCGTTGTAACAGGCTATGGCTACACCTTC. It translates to CSVVTGYGYTF.

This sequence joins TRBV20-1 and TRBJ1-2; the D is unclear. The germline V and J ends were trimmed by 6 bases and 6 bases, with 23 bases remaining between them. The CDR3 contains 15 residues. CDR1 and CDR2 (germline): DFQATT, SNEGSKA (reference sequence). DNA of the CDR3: TGCAGTGCCAGCAGAGCCTTCGGGTCCACGGATGGCTACACCTTC. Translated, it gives CSASRAFGSTDGYTF.

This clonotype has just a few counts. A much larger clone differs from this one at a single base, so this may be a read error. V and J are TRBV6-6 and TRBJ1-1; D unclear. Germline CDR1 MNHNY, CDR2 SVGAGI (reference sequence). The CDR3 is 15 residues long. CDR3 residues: CASSHSAPMNTEAFF. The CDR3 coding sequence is TGTGCCAGCAGTCACTCGGCACCCATGAACACTGAAGCTTTCTTT.

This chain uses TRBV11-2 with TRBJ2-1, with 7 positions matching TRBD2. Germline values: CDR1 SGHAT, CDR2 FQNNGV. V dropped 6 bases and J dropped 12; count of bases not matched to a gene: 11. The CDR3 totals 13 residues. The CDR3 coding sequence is TGTGCCAGCAGGCCTTCTAGCGGCGATGGGCAGTTCTTC. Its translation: CASRPSSGDGQFF.

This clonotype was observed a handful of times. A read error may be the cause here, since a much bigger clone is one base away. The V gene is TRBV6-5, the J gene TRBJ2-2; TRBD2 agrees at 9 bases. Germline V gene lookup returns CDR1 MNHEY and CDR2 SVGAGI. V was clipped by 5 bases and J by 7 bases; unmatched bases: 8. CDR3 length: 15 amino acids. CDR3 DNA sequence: TGTGCCAGCAGTCCTAGCGGGACCGGTTTCGGGGAGCTGTTTTTT. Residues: CASSPSGTGFGELFF.

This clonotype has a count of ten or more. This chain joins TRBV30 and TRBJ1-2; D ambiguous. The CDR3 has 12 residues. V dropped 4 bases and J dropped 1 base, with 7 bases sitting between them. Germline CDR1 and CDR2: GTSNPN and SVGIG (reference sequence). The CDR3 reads CAWTAGNYGYTF. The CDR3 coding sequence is TGTGCCTGGACAGCCGGTAACTATGGCTACACCTTC. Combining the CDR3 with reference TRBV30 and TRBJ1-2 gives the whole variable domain SQTIHQWPATLVQPVGSPLSLECTVEGTSNPNLYWYRQAAGRGLQLLFYSVGIGQISSEVPQNLSASRPQDRQFILSSKKLLLSDSGFYLCAWTAGNYGYTFGSGTRLTVV.